A single sample gave rise to the 14 T cell receptor beta chains below, sequenced in a study of blood T cell repertoires in COVID-19 (dated by TCRdb to the early 2020s). The receptor library was made with the immunoSEQ multiplex PCR assay. Drawn from immuneACCESS, this table holds only the in-frame rearrangements with V and J called that TCRdb kept. Clones are partly lost; checked studies trace under half to an unresolved V gene and leave the rest unexplained. This sample lists 250,000 to 300,000 clones; approximately 85% were detected once. The ten largest clones capture more than 9.5% of the sample. Sequences were obtained from peripheral blood. These receptors came from a woman aged 70 to 79 with acute or convalescent COVID-19.

V usage is TRBV7-3 and J usage is TRBJ1-2; TRBD1 matches at 9 bases. CDR3 size: 13 residues. Germline lookup yields CDR1 SGHTA and CDR2 FQGTGA. Trimming at V came to 5 bases and at J to 8 bases, leaving 6 bases not matched to a gene. The CDR3 sequence: CASSRTGVEGYTF. DNA of the CDR3: TGTGCCAGCAGCCGGACAGGGGTGGAGGGCTACACCTTC. Full variable domain (outside the CDR3, taken from reference TRBV7-3 and TRBJ1-2): GAGVSQTPSNKVTEKGKYVELRCDPISGHTALYWYRQSLGQGPEFLIYFQGTGAADDSGLPNDRFFAVRPEGSVSTLKIQRTERGDSAVYLCASSRTGVEGYTFGSGTRLTVV.

V is TRBV24-1 and J is TRBJ1-1, with 10 bases fitting TRBD1. Germline V gives CDR1 KGHDR, CDR2 SFDVKD. Trimming at V came to 3 bases and at J to 6 bases, leaving 9 bases not matched to a gene. The CDR3 extends over 16 amino acids. DNA of the CDR3: TGTGCCACCAGTGATGATCCGGGACAGGGGCCGTCTGAAGCTTTCTTT. It encodes CATSDDPGQGPSEAFF.

This clone occurred once. The chain uses TRBV5-1 and TRBJ2-5; TRBD2 aligns across 7 bases. V lost 3 bases and J lost 5; bases outside the gene matches: 7. CDR1 and CDR2 (germline): SGHRS, YFSETQ. This CDR3 has 14 residues. The CDR3 is CASSSGRGRETQYF. The CDR3 region has the DNA TGCGCCAGCAGCTCTGGGCGGGGGAGGGAGACCCAGTACTTC.

This sequence joins TRBV10-3 and TRBJ1-6; tentatively, D is TRBD1 (6 bases). Germline CDR1 ENHRY, CDR2 SYGVKD. CDR3 length equals 16 residues. Trimming pared 4 bases from V and 8 bases from J, leaving 18 bases between. CDR3 in amino acids: CAISGSTGPGDSPLHF. CDR3 sequence (DNA): TGTGCCATCAGTGGCTCCACAGGGCCCGGGGATTCACCCCTCCACTTT.

The table lists this clone with a few counts. The chain is built from TRBV7-2 and TRBJ2-5; D is perhaps TRBD2 (7 bases). V lost 0 bases and J 6 bases, leaving 23 bases between the germline ends. CDR1 is SGHTA, CDR2 FQGNSA, per germline. The CDR3 runs to 18 residues. Here the CDR3 DNA reads TGTGCCAGCAGCTTAGCCTCTGCGGGGGCGATACCTTCACAGACCCAGTACTTC. Its protein product is CASSLASAGAIPSQTQYF. The complete variable domain, with remaining parts taken from reference TRBV7-2 and TRBJ2-5, reads GAGVSQSPSNKVTEKGKDVELRCDPISGHTALYWYRQSLGQGLEFLIYFQGNSAPDKSGLPSDRFSAERTGGSVSTLTIQRTQQEDSAVYLCASSLASAGAIPSQTQYFGPGTRLLVL.

The chain uses TRBV3-1 (or the pseudogene TRBV3-2) and TRBJ1-6; D is unresolved. Trimming left V 1 base short and J 0 bases short, with 7 bases between. CDR3 size: 16 residues. Germline CDR1 LGHDT, CDR2 YNNKEL (reference sequence). This chain's CDR3 is CASSQAGSSYNSPLHF. The CDR3 nucleotides are TGTGCCAGCAGCCAAGCCGGGAGCTCCTATAATTCACCCCTCCACTTT.

CDR3 in amino acids: CASSYRTELLGANVLTF. The DNA for the CDR3 is TGTGCCAGCAGCTATCGGACAGAACTACTGGGGGCCAACGTCCTGACTTTC. V and J are TRBV5-6 and TRBJ2-6, with D tentatively TRBD1 (6 bases). V was cut by 3 bases and J by 4 bases, with 17 bases left in between. Germline loops: CDR1 SGHDT, CDR2 YYEEEE. The CDR3 sequence is 17 residues long. The full variable domain, completed using reference TRBV5-6 and TRBJ2-6, is DAGVTQSPTHLIKTRGQQVTLRCSPKSGHDTVSWYQQALGQGPQFIFQYYEEEERQRGNFPDRFSGHQFPNYSSELNVNALLLGDSALYLCASSYRTELLGANVLTFGAGSRLTVL.

The chain employs TRBV15 and TRBJ2-3; 8 nucleotides line up with TRBD2. In germline, CDR1 is LNHNV, CDR2 YYDKDF (reference sequence). J gave up 5 bases and V 2 bases, and 9 bases lay outside the gene matches. This CDR3 has 16 residues. CDR3 amino acids: CATSRQTGGQKDTQYF. The CDR3, as DNA: TGTGCCACCAGCAGACAAACGGGGGGGCAGAAAGATACGCAGTATTTT.

The chain uses TRBV3-1 (or the pseudogene TRBV3-2) and TRBJ1-3, with D unresolved. The germline V gene encodes CDR1 LGHDT and CDR2 YNNKEL (reference sequence). The CDR3 totals 11 residues. V lost 4 bases and J lost 6, with 4 bases in between. For the CDR3, the DNA is TGTGCCAGCAGCCTCCAAAACACCATATATTTT. As protein: CASSLQNTIYF.

This chain links TRBV5-5 with TRBJ2-1; D may be TRBD2 (6 bases). V was clipped by 1 base and J by 7 bases, with 9 bases between them. CDR1 SGHKS and CDR2 YYEKEE come from the germline V gene (reference sequence). The CDR3 consists of 13 residues. CDR3 nucleotide sequence: TGTGCCAGCAGCTTGCTTGCGGGAAATGAGCAGTTCTTC. Its translation: CASSLLAGNEQFF. Based on the CDR3 plus reference TRBV5-5 and TRBJ2-1, the full variable domain is DAGVTQSPTHLIKTRGQQVTLRCSPISGHKSVSWYQQVLGQGPQFIFQYYEKEERGRGNFPDRFSARQFPNYSSELNVNALLLGDSALYLCASSLLAGNEQFFGPGTRLTVL.

This rearrangement joins TRBV30 to TRBJ1-1; D not certain. The CDR3 totals 12 residues. Germline CDR1 and CDR2: GTSNPN and SVGIG (reference sequence). Trimming took off 5 bases at V and 1 base at J, with 8 bases between the two ends. CDR3 sequence: CAWSSRNTEAFF. In DNA form, the CDR3 reads TGTGCCTGGTCCTCCAGGAACACTGAAGCTTTCTTT.

The V and J genes are TRBV10-3 and TRBJ2-3; tentatively, D is TRBD2 (6 bases). Germline V gene data show CDR1 as ENHRY and CDR2 as SYGVKD. V was pared by 9 bases and J by 0 bases, with 10 bases between. This CDR3 is 13 amino acids long. Written as DNA, the CDR3 is TGTGCCATTGGGACTTCTAGCACAGATACGCAGTATTTT. Translating it yields CAIGTSSTDTQYF.

The chain combines TRBV7-2 with TRBJ2-1; D may be TRBD2 (5 bases). Germline CDR1 and CDR2: SGHTA and FQGNSA. Between the trimmed V and J ends, which lost 5 bases and 2 bases, there was a span of 7 bases. The CDR3 runs 13 residues. DNA for the CDR3: TGTGCCAGCAGCCGCGGGCCCTACAATGAGCAGTTCTTC. Its protein product is CASSRGPYNEQFF. The variable domain in full, completed from reference TRBV7-2 and TRBJ2-1, reads GAGVSQSPSNKVTEKGKDVELRCDPISGHTALYWYRQSLGQGLEFLIYFQGNSAPDKSGLPSDRFSAERTGGSVSTLTIQRTQQEDSAVYLCASSRGPYNEQFFGPGTRLTVL.

The rearrangement links TRBV14 to TRBJ1-6, with 7 positions matching TRBD1. Trimming at V came to 3 bases and at J to 2 bases, leaving 1 base not matched to a gene. Looked up from germline, CDR1 is SGHDN and CDR2 is FVKESK. There are 15 residues in the CDR3. Here the CDR3 DNA reads TGTGCCAGCAGCCAGACAGGGACCTATAATTCACCCCTCCACTTT. Translated, it gives CASSQTGTYNSPLHF.